Included here is one T cell receptor beta chain sequence, with context. Its antigen is unidentified. An end of the junction does not agree with germline; a read error may underlie this. This entry comes from a study of PD-1 blockade in classical Hodgkin lymphoma. Study-level findings and limits: Reported findings placed baseline TCR diversity lower in newly diagnosed patients (compared with healthy donors). Factors driving the repertoire differences, possibly disease activity or prior therapy, remain undefined.

As for time point: newly diagnosed, previously untreated cHL patient sample. Sequencing was performed with immunoSEQ multiplex PCR; in TCRdb, only in-frame clones are kept and a portion is missing. The sample yields 25,000 to 30,000 clones, 91% seen once. The germline gives CDR1 MNHEY, CDR2 SMNVEV (reference sequence). The CDR3 length is 16 residues. The origin of this receptor is a human donor with classical Hodgkin lymphoma. Sequences were obtained from peripheral blood mononuclear cells (PBMCs). This rearrangement joins TRBV27 to TRBJ2-3, with 9 bases lining up with TRBD1. The CDR3 DNA reads as TGTGCCGGCAGTTTAGTGAGACAGGGGGGATCAGATACGCAGTATTTT. This encodes CAGSLVRQGGSDTQYF.